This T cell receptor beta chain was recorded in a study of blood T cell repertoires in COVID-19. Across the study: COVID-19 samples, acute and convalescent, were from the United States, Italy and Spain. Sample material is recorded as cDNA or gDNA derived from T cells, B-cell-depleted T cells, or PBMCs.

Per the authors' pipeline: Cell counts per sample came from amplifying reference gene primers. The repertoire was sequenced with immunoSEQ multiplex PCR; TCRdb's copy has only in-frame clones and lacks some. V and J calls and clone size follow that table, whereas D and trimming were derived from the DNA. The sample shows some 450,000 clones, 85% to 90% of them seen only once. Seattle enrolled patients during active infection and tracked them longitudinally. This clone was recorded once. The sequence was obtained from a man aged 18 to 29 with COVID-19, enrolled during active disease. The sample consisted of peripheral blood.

The CDR3 region is CASSEWGGGQPQHF. CDR3 nucleotide sequence: TGTGCCAGCAGTGAATGGGGGGGCGGCCAGCCCCAGCATTTT. This chain links TRBV2 with TRBJ1-5; possibly TRBD1 for D (6 bases). The CDR3 is made up of 14 amino acids. The V and J ends lost 2 bases and 7 bases respectively, with 12 bases between them. Germline V CDR1 and CDR2: SNHLY, FYNNEI.